This entry lists 12 T cell receptor beta chains sequenced from one sample in a study of T-cell memory formation after mild COVID-19. TCRdb called the 5' RACE reads again in MiXCR, with one record for every CDR3 protein. The repertoire consists of around 390,000 distinct CDR3 sequences, with 16% occurring once and the leading ten covering 20% to 25%. What was sequenced was PBMCs or a T cell subset sorted from them (not recorded which). The receptor source for this set is a man aged 18 to 35 who had mild COVID-19 (a few samples of this study predate the infection). Cell type and time point are not known.

J is TRBJ1-1 and V is TRBV29-1; the D gene is possibly TRBD1 (5 bases). The V end was cut by 5 bases, the J end by 8 bases, with 15 bases between. Per the germline V gene, CDR1 is SQVTM and CDR2 is ANQGSEA. The CDR3 runs to 12 residues. The CDR3 region is CSVYRGAEEAFF. The CDR3 DNA is TGCAGCGTTTATCGCGGGGCGGAGGAAGCTTTCTTT.

This clonotype showed up just a few times. The chain joins TRBV10-3 to TRBJ2-3, with 10 bases identical to TRBD1. The CDR3 extends over 15 amino acids. Looked up from germline, CDR1 is ENHRY and CDR2 is SYGVKD. The V and J ends lost 2 bases and 8 bases, in that order; junction bases with no gene match: 7. CDR3 bases: TGTGCCATCAGTGAGAAAGGCGGGACAGGGGTTACGCAGTATTTT. This encodes CAISEKGGTGVTQYF.

This clonotype was seen a handful of times. V and J are TRBV5-1 and TRBJ2-1; 7 bases align to TRBD2. The CDR3 runs to 15 residues. CDR1 is SGHRS, CDR2 YFSETQ, per germline. The J segment lost 12 bases and the V segment lost 0 bases, leaving 12 bases of the junction unmatched. The DNA of the CDR3 is TGCGCCAGCAGCTTGGGAGTGACTAGCCCCAGTGGGCAGTTCTTC. As protein: CASSLGVTSPSGQFF.

This clonotype turned up a few times. The J gene is TRBJ2-7, the V gene TRBV7-2; 8 nucleotides agree with TRBD1. The germline V gene has CDR1 SGHTA and CDR2 FQGNSA. This CDR3 comprises 14 residues. Trimming at V came to 1 base and at J to 6 bases, leaving 5 bases not matched to a gene. CDR3 in amino acids: CASSLGQGAGEQYV. The CDR3 DNA reads TGTGCCAGCAGCTTAGGGCAGGGGGCAGGCGAGCAGTACGTC.

This clonotype was counted many times. V is TRBV6-2 or TRBV6-3 and J is TRBJ1-1; TRBD1 might be the D (5 bases). The CDR3 has 17 residues. The germline V gene has CDR1 MNHEY and CDR2 SVGEGT. V dropped 1 base and J dropped 4 bases, with 19 bases sitting between them. CDR3 in amino acids: CASSYFLTGRYVTEAFF. As DNA, the CDR3 is TGTGCCAGCAGTTACTTCCTAACAGGTAGATACGTCACTGAAGCTTTCTTT.

The chain carries TRBV7-8 and TRBJ2-7; 7 nucleotides match TRBD1. V was clipped by 5 bases and J by 0 bases; unmatched bases: 4. There are 14 residues in the CDR3. Germline lookup yields CDR1 SGHVS and CDR2 FQNEAQ. CDR3 region: CASSEQGFSYEQYF. In nucleotides, the CDR3 is TGTGCCAGCAGCGAACAGGGGTTCTCCTACGAGCAGTACTTC. Supplemented by reference TRBV7-8 and TRBJ2-7, the full variable domain reads GAGVSQSPRYKVAKRGQDVALRCDPISGHVSLFWYQQALGQGPEFLTYFQNEAQLDKSGLPSDRFFAERPEGSVSTLKIQRTQQEDSAVYLCASSEQGFSYEQYFGPGTRLTVT.

This clonotype occurred a few times. CDR3 coding DNA: TGTGCCAGCAGCCGACTACTACTCGAGCCCCAGCATTTT. This encodes CASSRLLLEPQHF. The rearrangement joins TRBV7-8 to TRBJ1-5; unclear D gene. The CDR3 is made up of 13 amino acids. The germline gives CDR1 SGHVS, CDR2 FQNEAQ. V dropped 5 bases and J dropped 8 bases, with 13 bases sitting between them.

V and J are TRBV6-5 and TRBJ1-2; D is unclear. V was cut by 6 bases and J by 8 bases, with 13 bases left in between. CDR3 length: 12 residues. Germline assignment: CDR1 MNHEY and CDR2 SVGAGI. CDR3 coding DNA: TGTGCCAGCAGCCCCCCGGGTTTAGGCTACACCTTC. This encodes CASSPPGLGYTF.

This clonotype has just a few counts. The rearrangement joins TRBV7-9 to TRBJ1-2; D uncertain. V lost 5 bases and J 4 bases, leaving 14 bases between the germline ends. The CDR3 sequence is 14 residues long. Looked up from germline, CDR1 is SEHNR and CDR2 is FQNEAQ (reference sequence). CDR3 in DNA: TGTGCCAGCAGCCGCACCCCGACTGTCTATGGCTACACCTTC. It specifies CASSRTPTVYGYTF.

This clonotype came up a few times. The J gene is TRBJ1-1, the V gene TRBV30, with TRBD1 as a possible D gene (6 bases). V lost 2 bases, J lost 3 bases, and 10 bases lay in between. Per the germline V gene, CDR1 is GTSNPN and CDR2 is SVGIG (reference sequence). The CDR3 totals 13 residues. CDR3 protein: CAWSYQGYTEAFF. CDR3 DNA sequence: TGTGCCTGGAGTTATCAGGGGTACACTGAAGCTTTCTTT.

This clonotype appeared many times. The chain employs TRBV7-9 and TRBJ2-7; TRBD2 is a possible D gene (5 bases). The germline V and J ends were trimmed by 4 bases and 2 bases, with 6 bases remaining between them. CDR3 size: 12 residues. The germline V gene has CDR1 SEHNR and CDR2 FQNEAQ (reference sequence). DNA of the CDR3: TGTGCCAGCAGCTCCGGGACCTACGAGCAGTACTTC. Its protein product is CASSSGTYEQYF.

This chain connects TRBV30 to TRBJ1-4; tentatively, D is TRBD1 (5 bases). The V end lost 2 bases, the J end lost 8 bases, and 12 bases lay between the germline ends. CDR3 length equals 13 residues. Looked up from germline, CDR1 is GTSNPN and CDR2 is SVGIG (reference sequence). The CDR3: CAWSLRDREKLFF. Written as DNA, the CDR3 is TGTGCCTGGAGTCTCCGGGACCGAGAAAAACTGTTTTTT.